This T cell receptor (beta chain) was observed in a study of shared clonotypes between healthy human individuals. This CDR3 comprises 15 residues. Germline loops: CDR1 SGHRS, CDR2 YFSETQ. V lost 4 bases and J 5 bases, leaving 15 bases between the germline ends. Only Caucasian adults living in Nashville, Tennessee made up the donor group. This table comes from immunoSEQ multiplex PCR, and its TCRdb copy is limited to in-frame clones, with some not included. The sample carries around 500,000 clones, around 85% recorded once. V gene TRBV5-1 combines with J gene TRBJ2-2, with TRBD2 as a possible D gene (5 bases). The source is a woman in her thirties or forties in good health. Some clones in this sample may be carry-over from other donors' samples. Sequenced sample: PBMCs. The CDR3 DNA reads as TGCGCCAGCAGCGCGATTAGCGTTATAACCGGGGAGCTGTTTTTT. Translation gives CASSAISVITGELFF.